Each of the 25 T cell receptor beta chains below was sequenced from the same sample in a study of regulatory T cells in long-lasting Graves disease. The time point denotes: newly diagnosed GD, antithyroid drugs for less than 3 months. The TCR library was made from RNA extracted from PBMCs. Combining iRepertoire HTBI primers with Arm-PCR of CDR3 regions, the authors built TCR beta libraries. Each CDR3 protein gets one entry after TCRdb re-called the multiplex PCR reads with MiXCR. The sample has 420,000 or so distinct CDR3 sequences; roughly 15% are singletons. This same sample was also part of a study on T cells in Graves' hyperthyroidism and ophthalmopathy.

This sample comprised peripheral blood mononuclear cells (PBMCs), obtained at new diagnosis, from a patient treated with antithyroid drugs. These receptors all come from a woman between 18 and 29 years old with Graves disease.

This clonotype was found many times. The J gene is TRBJ2-3, the V gene TRBV6-2 or TRBV6-3; no firm D call. CDR1 MNHEY and CDR2 SVGEGT come from the germline V gene. V was pared by 5 bases and J by 5 bases, with 5 bases between. This CDR3 has 11 amino acids. CDR3 coding DNA: TGTGCCAGCAGTGGGGTAGATACGCAGTATTTT. This encodes CASSGVDTQYF.

This clonotype was detected many times. This chain connects TRBV12-3 or TRBV12-4 to TRBJ2-2; tentatively, D is TRBD2 (5 bases). CDR3 length equals 14 residues. The V and J ends lost 3 bases and 5 bases respectively, with 10 bases between them. CDR3 nucleotides: TGTGCCAGCAGTTTCTTAGCGCGTACCGGGGAGCTGTTTTTT. Its translation is CASSFLARTGELFF.

This clonotype was detected only a few times. The chain links TRBV10-2 to TRBJ2-1; 13 bases line up with TRBD2. Trimming cost V 7 bases and J 5 bases; bases outside gene matches: 23. Germline V gives CDR1 WSHSY, CDR2 SAAADI. This CDR3 spans 21 amino acids. The CDR3 protein is CASTAQTSGRIKANRNNEQFF. DNA of the CDR3: TGCGCCAGCACTGCCCAGACTAGCGGGAGGATTAAGGCAAACCGAAACAATGAGCAGTTCTTC.

This clonotype has more than one count but fewer than ten. V is TRBV6-2 or TRBV6-3 and J is TRBJ1-1, with D hard to call. Germline CDR1 and CDR2: MNHEY and SVGEGT. The length of the CDR3 is 14 residues. Between the trimmed V and J ends, which lost 1 base and 0 bases, there was a span of 6 bases. The CDR3 sequence: CASSYLGMNTEAFF. The CDR3 DNA is TGTGCCAGCAGTTACTTGGGGATGAACACTGAAGCTTTCTTT.

This rearrangement joins TRBV9 to TRBJ2-7; 13 nucleotides match TRBD2. Germline CDR1 and CDR2: SGDLS and YYNGEE. This CDR3 is 16 amino acids long. V shed 5 bases, J shed 6 bases, and the junction held 11 bases outside the gene matches. The CDR3 DNA reads as TGTGCCAGCAGTCGAACTAGCGGGAGGGCTTTCGGCGAGCAGTACTTC. It yields the protein CASSRTSGRAFGEQYF.

This clonotype was seen only a few times. J is TRBJ1-2 and V is TRBV19; D is unresolved. This CDR3 has 13 residues. Germline V gene lookup returns CDR1 LNHDA and CDR2 SQIVND (reference sequence). Trimming removed 3 bases at V and 8 bases at J, with 13 bases between. The DNA of the CDR3 is TGTGCCAGTAGTATTCGTTTTTCGGTGGGCTACACCTTC. Encoded protein: CASSIRFSVGYTF. The complete variable domain, with remaining parts taken from reference TRBV19 and TRBJ1-2, reads DGGITQSPKYLFRKEGQNVTLSCEQNLNHDAMYWYRQDPGQGLRLIYYSQIVNDFQKGDIAEGYSVSREKKESFPLTVTSAQKNPTAFYLCASSIRFSVGYTFGSGTRLTVV.

This clonotype was seen a handful of times. With a much larger clone just one base away, this may be a read error. CDR3 coding DNA: TGTGCCAGCAGGGGGGCAGGGGCGGGGAACGAGCAGTGCTTC. It translates to CASRGAGAGNEQCF. The chain couples TRBV12-3 or TRBV12-4 to TRBJ2-7; D is tentatively TRBD1 or TRBD2 (6 bases each). CDR3 size: 14 residues.

The sample holds many counts of this clonotype. V is TRBV6-5 and J is TRBJ2-5; D may be TRBD1 or TRBD2 (5 bases each). The CDR3 totals 15 residues. V lost 2 bases to trimming and J lost 6 bases, with 16 bases between them. Germline CDR1 reads MNHEY; CDR2 reads SVGAGI. The CDR3 region is CASSYGGEGMKTQYF. Written as DNA, the CDR3 is TGTGCCAGCAGTTACGGGGGTGAGGGAATGAAGACCCAGTACTTC.

This clonotype has a handful of counts. The chain combines TRBV12-3 or TRBV12-4 with TRBJ2-1; unclear D gene. The CDR3 covers 12 residues. Trimming took 3 bases from V and 8 from J, leaving 8 bases between them. The CDR3 nucleotides are TGTGCCAGCAGTTTCGGATTGGATGAGCAGTTCTTC. Its translation: CASSFGLDEQFF.

The chain links TRBV28 to TRBJ2-7; D is perhaps TRBD1 (5 bases). The CDR3 spans 15 residues. V dropped 1 base and J dropped 5 bases, with 15 bases sitting between them. Germline CDR1 MDHEN, CDR2 SYDVKM. The CDR3 sequence: CASSLLGQGNDEQYF. CDR3 in DNA: TGTGCCAGCAGTTTATTGGGCCAGGGAAACGACGAGCAGTACTTC.

This clonotype was picked up many times. This chain joins TRBV7-9 and TRBJ2-5; 13 bases fit TRBD2. The CDR3 runs 16 residues. Trimming removed 3 bases from V and 2 bases from J; junction bases left unmatched: 3. CDR1 is SEHNR, CDR2 FQNEAQ, per germline (reference sequence). In DNA, the CDR3 is TGTGCCAGCAGCTTGGGGACTAGCGGGGATCAAGAGACCCAGTACTTC. Encoded protein: CASSLGTSGDQETQYF.

The chain employs TRBV4-2 and TRBJ1-4, with D possibly being TRBD1 (5 bases). CDR3 length: 13 amino acids. The V end lost 0 bases, the J end lost 13 bases, and 12 bases lay between the germline ends. Germline CDR1 and CDR2: LGHNA and YNFKEQ. The CDR3 nucleotides are TGTGCCAGCAGCCAAGATGGGGCAGGACGACTGTTTTTT. Its translation is CASSQDGAGRLFF.

This clonotype was counted only a few times. The V and J genes are TRBV3-1 and TRBJ2-4, with D perhaps assigned TRBD1 or TRBD2 (5 bases each). The CDR3 covers 10 residues. V lost 8 bases to trimming and J lost 8 bases, with 7 bases between them. The V gene's germline CDR1 is LGHDT and CDR2 YNNKEL (reference sequence). CDR3 sequence reads: CASGGHIQYF. The CDR3 nucleotides read TGTGCCAGCGGGGGTCACATTCAGTACTTC.

On this clonotype: A much more abundant neighbour one base away suggests this may be a read error. The CDR3 ends on some other residue instead of the conserved phenylalanine or tryptophan, so this is likely a read error. The rearrangement uses TRBV10-2 and TRBJ2-1; D is unclear. V shed 6 bases and J shed 3 bases, with 12 bases lying between them. The germline CDR1 and CDR2 sequences are WSHSY and SAAADI. CDR3 size: 14 residues. DNA for the CDR3: TGCGCCAGCAGGATCCGGCCCGACTACAATGAGCAGTTCTCC. It specifies CASRIRPDYNEQFS.

The rearrangement links TRBV19 to TRBJ2-7; possibly TRBD1 for D (5 bases). The germline V gene encodes CDR1 LNHDA and CDR2 SQIVND (reference sequence). V was pared by 0 bases and J by 3 bases, with 6 bases between. The CDR3 has 13 residues. In DNA, the CDR3 is TGTGCCAGTAGTATAGATAGGGGCTACGAGCAGTACTTC. This codes for CASSIDRGYEQYF.

This clonotype has ten or more counts. The rearrangement uses TRBV28 and TRBJ2-5; TRBD2 might be the D (7 bases). The V end was cut by 4 bases, the J end by 2 bases, with 26 bases between. CDR1 is MDHEN, CDR2 SYDVKM, per germline. The CDR3 runs to 19 residues. The CDR3 DNA follows: TGTGCCAGCAGTTGGGGGGGGGCTAGCCTTACCCAAGCACAAGAGACCCAGTACTTC. This encodes CASSWGGASLTQAQETQYF.

The gene calls are TRBV5-1 and TRBJ1-5; 8 bases align to TRBD1. Germline V CDR1 and CDR2: SGHRS, YFSETQ. The CDR3 is 15 amino acids. The J segment lost 6 bases and the V segment lost 4 bases, leaving 9 bases of the junction unmatched. The CDR3 is CASSPGTGFFQPQHF. The CDR3 bases are TGCGCCAGCAGCCCCGGGACAGGCTTTTTTCAGCCCCAGCATTTT.

V is TRBV2 and J is TRBJ2-1, with 11 bases matching TRBD2. The CDR3 spans 17 residues. Germline-derived CDR1 and CDR2 are SNHLY and FYNNEI. Trimming removed 2 bases from V and 3 bases from J; junction bases left unmatched: 6. The CDR3 reads CASSERSTSGNYNEQFF. As DNA, the CDR3 is TGTGCCAGCAGTGAACGCTCGACTAGCGGGAACTACAATGAGCAGTTCTTC. The entire variable domain, with the rest obtained from reference TRBV2 and TRBJ2-1, is as follows: EPEVTQTPSHQVTQMGQEVILRCVPISNHLYFYWYRQILGQKVEFLVSFYNNEISEKSEIFDDQFSVERPDGSNFTLKIRSTKLEDSAMYFCASSERSTSGNYNEQFFGPGTRLTVL.

Of note for this clonotype: A much larger clone differs by one base, so this may be a read error. The conserved closing phenylalanine or tryptophan is absent in this CDR3, likely reflecting a read error. This chain uses TRBV7-8 with TRBJ2-1; tentatively, D is TRBD1 or TRBD2 (6 bases each). V was pared by 5 bases and J by 4 bases, with 18 bases between. The CDR3 spans 16 residues. The germline gives CDR1 SGHVS, CDR2 FQNEAQ. The CDR3 loop is CASSDRLANRYNEQFL. Here the CDR3 DNA reads TGTGCCAGCAGCGACAGGCTAGCGAATCGGTACAATGAGCAGTTCCTC.

This clonotype was found a few times. The chain combines TRBV7-6 with TRBJ2-2, with 8 nucleotides matching TRBD2. Losses at the gene ends were 1 base for V and 6 bases for J; bases not matched to a gene: 4. CDR3 length: 15 amino acids. Germline lookup yields CDR1 SGHVS and CDR2 FNYEAQ. In DNA, the CDR3 is TGTGCCAGCAGCTTAGGGGGTAGCGGGGCCGGGGAGCTGTTTTTT. Amino acid sequence: CASSLGGSGAGELFF.

This clonotype was counted only a few times. The gene calls are TRBV9 and TRBJ1-1, with D possibly matching TRBD1 (6 bases). Germline-derived CDR1 and CDR2 are SGDLS and YYNGEE. The CDR3 length is 16 residues. V was shortened by 7 bases and J by 5 bases, with 24 bases between the two germline ends. This CDR3 reads CASSPSQGPLLTEAFF. The CDR3 nucleotides read TGTGCCAGCTCACCGTCTCAGGGGCCCCTCCTTACTGAAGCTTTCTTT.

A note on this clonotype: A clone one base away is much larger, so this may be a read error. The chain is built from TRBV28 and TRBJ2-7; 15 bases are shared with TRBD2. Germline V gene sequence: CDR1 MDHEN, CDR2 SYDVKM. V dropped 8 bases and J dropped 3; count of bases not matched to a gene: 14. The CDR3 length is 18 residues. CDR3 in DNA: TGTGCCAGCGTCTCAGGACTAGCGGGAGGGCCCCTTCTCTACGAGCAGTACTTC. This sequence encodes CASVSGLAGGPLLYEQYF.

This clonotype was found many times. The rearrangement uses TRBV24-1 and TRBJ2-1; the match to TRBD2 covers 14 bases. V lost 4 bases and J lost 9; bases outside the gene matches: 13. This CDR3 has 18 residues. Germline V gene lookup returns CDR1 KGHDR and CDR2 SFDVKD. The CDR3 loop is CATSDPRPGTSGSAEQFF. Written as DNA, the CDR3 is TGTGCCACCAGTGACCCCCGGCCCGGGACTAGCGGGAGTGCTGAGCAGTTCTTC.

This clonotype has only a few counts. The rearrangement uses TRBV20-1 and TRBJ1-5; possible D gene TRBD1, 6 bases. The CDR3 covers 14 residues. Germline lookup yields CDR1 DFQATT and CDR2 SNEGSKA (reference sequence). V was pared by 0 bases and J by 6 bases, with 12 bases between. The DNA for the CDR3 is TGCAGTGCTAGAGAAACAGGGTCGAGTCAGCCCCAGCATTTT. Protein sequence: CSARETGSSQPQHF.

The V and J genes are TRBV6-5 and TRBJ1-1; TRBD1 might be the D (6 bases). The V gene's germline CDR1 is MNHEY and CDR2 SVGAGI. This CDR3 has 14 amino acids. V lost 2 bases and J 6 bases, leaving 13 bases between the germline ends. The chain's CDR3 is CASSYGAGEAEAFF. CDR3 in DNA: TGTGCCAGCAGTTACGGTGCAGGGGAGGCTGAAGCTTTCTTT.